The 26 T cell receptor beta chains below come from one sample, sequenced in a study of blood T cell repertoires in COVID-19. Sequencing was performed with immunoSEQ multiplex PCR; in TCRdb, only in-frame clones are kept and a portion is missing. The sample includes some 98,000 clones, 65% to 90% of them seen just once. Sequencing was performed on peripheral blood. Source of these receptors: a man in his 70s with active or convalescent COVID-19.

This chain connects TRBV7-8 to TRBJ2-7, with TRBD2 as a possible D gene (7 bases). From germline, CDR1 is SGHVS and CDR2 FQNEAQ. The CDR3 is 16 residues long. With 1 base removed from V and 0 bases from J, the gap between germline ends came to 13 bases. The CDR3 region has the DNA TGTGCCAGCAGCTTAGTCGCGGGGGCGAGCTCCTACGAGCAGTACTTC. It translates to CASSLVAGASSYEQYF.

The rearrangement uses TRBV25-1 and TRBJ2-5, with a weak D call TRBD1 (6 bases). V lost 4 bases to trimming and J lost 5 bases, with 14 bases between them. This CDR3 has 14 residues. Germline V lookup: CDR1 MGHDK, CDR2 SYGVNS. The CDR3 loop reads CASSGVQRGETQYF. In nucleotides, the CDR3 is TGTGCCAGCAGTGGCGTCCAAAGGGGGGAGACCCAGTACTTC.

The chain couples TRBV7-2 to TRBJ1-2, with D possibly matching TRBD1 (6 bases). V lost 5 bases and J 5 bases, leaving 18 bases between the germline ends. The CDR3 is made up of 15 amino acids. The V gene's germline CDR1 is SGHTA and CDR2 FQGNSA. The CDR3 sequence: CASSPQGSNLYGYTF. In DNA, the CDR3 is TGTGCCAGCAGCCCCCAGGGGAGCAACCTTTATGGCTACACCTTC.

The gene calls are TRBV30 and TRBJ1-4; D gene uncertain. The length of the CDR3 is 14 residues. Trimming pared 2 bases from V and 8 bases from J, leaving 15 bases between. CDR1 is GTSNPN, CDR2 SVGIG, per germline (reference sequence). In DNA form, the CDR3 reads TGTGCCTGGAGTCCAGCCGGGGTGGGAGAAAAACTGTTTTTT. Protein sequence: CAWSPAGVGEKLFF.

V and J are TRBV6-5 and TRBJ1-3; possibly TRBD1 for D (5 bases). There are 14 residues in the CDR3. Germline CDR1 is MNHEY and CDR2 is SVGAGI. Trimming cost V 7 bases and J 3 bases, with 13 bases left between them. CDR3 in amino acids: CASTEGAFGNTIYF. The CDR3 nucleotides are TGTGCCAGCACCGAAGGGGCTTTTGGAAACACCATATATTTT.

The chain combines TRBV7-9 with TRBJ1-4, with 10 bases aligning to TRBD1. This CDR3 region has 15 residues. Losses at the gene ends were 5 bases for V and 3 bases for J; bases not matched to a gene: 3. In germline, CDR1 is SEHNR, CDR2 FQNEAQ (reference sequence). The CDR3: CASSVGQGANEKLFF. CDR3 nucleotides: TGTGCCAGCAGCGTAGGACAGGGGGCTAATGAAAAACTGTTTTTT.

The chain couples TRBV4-3 to TRBJ1-1, with D possibly TRBD1 on 5 matching bases. Germline V lookup: CDR1 LGHNA, CDR2 YSLEER. The CDR3 length is 14 residues. V lost 0 bases, J lost 2 bases, and 7 bases lay in between. CDR3 sequence reads: CASSQDGHNTEAFF. The CDR3 DNA sequence: TGCGCCAGCAGCCAAGATGGACACAACACTGAAGCTTTCTTT.

CDR3 region: CASSLGTGAVDFTF. The CDR3 nucleotides are TGTGCCAGCAGCTTAGGGACAGGGGCCGTTGACTTCACCTTC. The V gene is TRBV13, the J gene TRBJ1-2; 8 bases line up with TRBD1. The CDR3 has 14 residues. The junction had 10 bases not matched to a gene; V was cut back by 0 bases and J by 13 bases. Germline CDR1 reads PRHDT; CDR2 reads FYEKMQ (reference sequence).

This rearrangement joins TRBV5-4 to TRBJ1-6; 7 bases are shared with TRBD1. The germline CDR1 and CDR2 sequences are SGHNT and YYREEE (reference sequence). The V gene end was trimmed by 4 bases and the J gene end by 7 bases; junction bases not matched to a gene: 5. The CDR3 is 14 amino acids. In DNA form, the CDR3 reads TGTGCCAGCAGCAACGACAGGGTGAATTCACCCCTCCACTTT. Translating it yields CASSNDRVNSPLHF.

The rearrangement links TRBV11-1 to TRBJ2-6; TRBD1 matches 9 bases. The CDR3 has 16 residues. The germline V gene encodes CDR1 SGHAT and CDR2 FQDESV (reference sequence). Trimming cost V 5 bases and J 1 base; bases outside gene matches: 3. The CDR3: CASSTGGASGANVLTF. For the CDR3, the DNA is TGTGCCAGCAGCACAGGGGGCGCATCTGGGGCCAACGTCCTGACTTTC.

The V call is TRBV6-1, the J call TRBJ1-2; D unresolved. Trimming shortened V by 2 bases and J by 4 bases, and 2 bases separated the two germline ends. CDR1 and CDR2 (germline): MNHNS, SASEGT. This CDR3 has 11 amino acids. CDR3 DNA sequence: TGTGCCAGCAGTGAACGCTATGGCTACACCTTC. Translated, it gives CASSERYGYTF.

The chain couples TRBV29-1 to TRBJ1-1, with no clear D. Germline V gene data show CDR1 as SQVTM and CDR2 as ANQGSEA. Trimming removed 1 base at V and 0 bases at J, with 15 bases between. The CDR3 covers 16 residues. CDR3 bases: TGCAGCGTTGAAGTCATGGGGAGTCCCATGAACACTGAAGCTTTCTTT. It translates to CSVEVMGSPMNTEAFF.

This clone has only a few counts. The rearrangement uses TRBV7-9 and TRBJ2-5; D might be TRBD1 (7 bases). The CDR3 extends over 14 amino acids. V shed 6 bases and J shed 4 bases, with 15 bases lying between them. The germline V gene encodes CDR1 SEHNR and CDR2 FQNEAQ (reference sequence). The CDR3 DNA reads TGTGCCAGCAGGGGGGCAGGGGGAGGAGAGACCCAGTACTTC. Translating it yields CASRGAGGGETQYF.

V is TRBV19 and J is TRBJ1-2, with 8 bases that match TRBD1. The CDR3 covers 14 residues. Germline CDR1 LNHDA, CDR2 SQIVND (reference sequence). The ends lost 6 bases at V and 2 bases at J; junction bases unmatched: 5. The CDR3 bases are TGTGCCAGTAGCCTCGGACAGGGCAACTATGGCTACACCTTC. Its protein is CASSLGQGNYGYTF.

This chain connects TRBV30 to TRBJ2-5; D is possibly TRBD1 (6 bases). V was shortened by 3 bases and J by 1 base, with 6 bases between the two germline ends. The germline V gene encodes CDR1 GTSNPN and CDR2 SVGIG (reference sequence). The CDR3 covers 12 residues. The CDR3 DNA is TGTGCCTGGAGGGACAGCCAAGAGACCCAGTACTTC. Translating it yields CAWRDSQETQYF.

For the CDR3, the DNA is TGCAGCGTTGATCCGGGACAAGAGACCCAGTACTTC. Translation gives CSVDPGQETQYF. The genes are TRBV29-1 and TRBJ2-5; perhaps TRBD2 as D (5 bases). The germline gives CDR1 SQVTM, CDR2 ANQGSEA. Trimming shortened V by 3 bases and J by 2 bases, and 7 bases separated the two germline ends. The CDR3 runs 12 residues.

This clone was observed a single time. The chain links TRBV5-6 to TRBJ1-1, with D uncertain. From germline, CDR1 is SGHDT and CDR2 YYEEEE. CDR3 length: 14 residues. The germline V and J ends were trimmed by 2 bases and 1 base, with 9 bases remaining between them. The CDR3 loop is CASSFADENTEAFF. For the CDR3, the DNA is TGTGCCAGCAGCTTTGCAGATGAGAACACTGAAGCTTTCTTT.

V and J are TRBV7-9 and TRBJ2-2; D gene unclear. V lost 5 bases, J lost 1 base, and 5 bases lay in between. The CDR3 extends over 13 amino acids. Germline assignment: CDR1 SEHNR and CDR2 FQNEAQ (reference sequence). The CDR3 coding sequence is TGTGCCAGCAGCCCGAGGAACACCGGGGAGCTGTTTTTT. Amino acids: CASSPRNTGELFF.

This sequence joins TRBV12-3 or TRBV12-4 and TRBJ2-5; 7 bases fit TRBD1. CDR3 length equals 13 residues. The trim removed 6 bases at V and 3 bases at J, leaving 4 bases unmatched. CDR3 protein: CASSSGGKETQYF. DNA for the CDR3: TGTGCCAGCAGCTCAGGGGGAAAAGAGACCCAGTACTTC.

The rearrangement uses TRBV24-1 and TRBJ1-5, with 11 nucleotides matching TRBD1. The CDR3 sequence is 16 residues long. The trim removed 7 bases at V and 3 bases at J, leaving 7 bases unmatched. Germline V lookup: CDR1 KGHDR, CDR2 SFDVKD. The CDR3, as DNA: TGTGCCACCAGGGACAGGGGGCGACTGGACAATCAGCCCCAGCATTTT. Its protein is CATRDRGRLDNQPQHF.

The chain has TRBV5-1 and TRBJ2-3; 9 positions match TRBD2. The CDR3 runs 15 residues. Germline-derived CDR1 and CDR2 are SGHRS and YFSETQ. V gave up 6 bases and J gave up 2 bases; unmatched junction bases: 7. The chain's CDR3 is CASKVAGATTDTQYF. Written as DNA, the CDR3 is TGCGCCAGCAAGGTAGCGGGGGCGACCACAGATACGCAGTATTTT.

The rearrangement links TRBV27 to TRBJ2-2; 8 bases align to TRBD1. V dropped 7 bases and J dropped 8; count of bases not matched to a gene: 12. Per germline, CDR1 MNHEY and CDR2 SMNVEV (reference sequence). This CDR3 comprises 15 residues. CDR3 loop: CASTRFGQGSGELFF. CDR3 sequence (DNA): TGTGCCAGCACCCGTTTCGGACAGGGTTCGGGGGAGCTGTTTTTT.

The V and J genes are TRBV7-2 and TRBJ1-1, with unresolved D. The length of the CDR3 is 13 residues. The germline CDR1 and CDR2 sequences are SGHTA and FQGNSA. The V end was cut by 2 bases, the J end by 5 bases, with 9 bases between. The CDR3 region is CASSLFWETEAFF. In DNA, the CDR3 is TGTGCCAGCAGCTTATTCTGGGAGACTGAAGCTTTCTTT. The complete variable domain, with remaining parts taken from reference TRBV7-2 and TRBJ1-1, reads GAGVSQSPSNKVTEKGKDVELRCDPISGHTALYWYRQSLGQGLEFLIYFQGNSAPDKSGLPSDRFSAERTGGSVSTLTIQRTQQEDSAVYLCASSLFWETEAFFGQGTRLTVV.

The CDR3 DNA reads as TGTGCCAGCAGCCAACTCAGGGACAGGATCATCTATGGCTACACCTTC. It is translated as CASSQLRDRIIYGYTF. The chain recombines TRBV3-1 (or the pseudogene TRBV3-2) with TRBJ1-2, with TRBD1 identical over 8 bases. Germline V lookup: CDR1 LGHDT, CDR2 YNNKEL (reference sequence). V shed 2 bases and J 4 bases; nucleotides not matched to a gene: 9. The CDR3 has 16 residues.

The CDR3 bases are TGCGCCAGCAGCTTGGAACAGGGACGGTATTCACCCCTCCACTTT. This encodes CASSLEQGRYSPLHF. The chain carries TRBV5-1 and TRBJ1-6; maybe TRBD1 (6 bases). The CDR3 is 15 residues long. V shed 0 bases and J shed 8 bases, with 12 bases lying between them. CDR1 is SGHRS, CDR2 YFSETQ, per germline.

J is TRBJ1-2 and V is TRBV5-4; D perhaps matches TRBD1 (5 bases). Trimming took 3 bases from V and 5 from J, leaving 14 bases between them. CDR1 SGHNT and CDR2 YYREEE come from the germline V gene (reference sequence). The CDR3 is 14 amino acids. The CDR3 spells CASSSGGGAYGYTF. CDR3 DNA: TGTGCCAGCAGCTCAGGTGGTGGGGCATATGGCTACACCTTC. Full variable domain (outside the CDR3, taken from reference TRBV5-4 and TRBJ1-2): ETGVTQSPTHLIKTRGQQVTLRCSSQSGHNTVSWYQQALGQGPQFIFQYYREEENGRGNFPPRFSGLQFPNYSSELNVNALELDDSALYLCASSSGGGAYGYTFGSGTRLTVV.